This passage covers 27 T cell receptor beta chains from one sample sequenced in a study of glioma-infiltrating T cells after dendritic cell vaccination. This table comes from immunoSEQ multiplex PCR, and its TCRdb copy is limited to in-frame clones, with some not included. Here the sample spans tens of thousands of clones, approximately 90% being singletons. The sequencing here drew on blood, taken before dendritic cell vaccination. These receptors were taken from a human donor with glioblastoma.

The V gene is TRBV10-1, the J gene TRBJ2-6; TRBD1 matches 10 bases. Germline lookup yields CDR1 WNHNN and CDR2 SYGVQD (reference sequence). V shed 6 bases, J shed 1 base, and the junction held 9 bases outside the gene matches. This CDR3 contains 18 residues. CDR3 DNA: TGCGCCAGCAGAGACAGGGGGACAGGGGATTCTGGGGCCAACGTCCTGACTTTC. It specifies CASRDRGTGDSGANVLTF.

In its sample, this clone was seen once. V is TRBV6-6 and J is TRBJ1-1, with D possibly TRBD1 on 5 matching bases. CDR1 and CDR2 (germline): MNHNY, SVGAGI (reference sequence). The CDR3 runs to 14 residues. V was pared by 6 bases and J by 2 bases, with 13 bases between. CDR3 in amino acids: CASSPTQGNTEAFF. The CDR3 bases are TGTGCCAGCAGCCCGACCCAGGGTAACACTGAAGCTTTCTTT.

The chain has TRBV6-5 and TRBJ1-1, with 7 bases lining up with TRBD1. This CDR3 is built from 13 residues. Germline CDR1 reads MNHEY; CDR2 reads SVGAGI. J gave up 4 bases and V 2 bases, and 1 base lay outside the gene matches. The CDR3 loop reads CASSYDRVTEAFF. The CDR3 DNA follows: TGTGCCAGCAGTTACGACAGGGTCACTGAAGCTTTCTTT.

A single count supports this clone. The chain links TRBV27 to TRBJ2-3; 15 bases match TRBD2. V lost 5 bases to trimming and J lost 3 bases; unmatched junction nucleotides: 18. CDR1 MNHEY and CDR2 SMNVEV come from the germline V gene (reference sequence). This CDR3 has 21 residues. This CDR3 reads CASSPARRTSGRAGRTDTQYF. CDR3 nucleotide sequence: TGTGCCAGCAGTCCCGCAAGGCGGACTAGCGGGAGGGCCGGGAGGACAGATACGCAGTATTTT.

This chain uses TRBV14 with TRBJ1-1; maybe TRBD1 (6 bases). Trimming pared 4 bases from V and 0 bases from J, leaving 12 bases between. The CDR3 runs to 15 residues. Germline CDR1 and CDR2: SGHDN and FVKESK. CDR3 sequence (DNA): TGTGCCAGCAGCCCCAGGGGCGCGGTGAACACTGAAGCTTTCTTT. This codes for CASSPRGAVNTEAFF.

J is TRBJ1-2 and V is TRBV9; no clear D gene. V was trimmed by 2 bases and J by 11 bases, leaving 19 bases between them. This CDR3 region has 14 residues. Germline CDR1 SGDLS, CDR2 YYNGEE. CDR3 coding DNA: TGTGCCAGCAGCGTTACGGAACTCGACTCAATTTACACCTTC. It specifies CASSVTELDSIYTF.

This rearrangement joins TRBV14 to TRBJ1-2, with 7 bases lining up with TRBD1. The germline V gene has CDR1 SGHDN and CDR2 FVKESK. J lost 5 bases, V lost 0 bases, and 6 bases had no gene match. The CDR3 is made up of 15 amino acids. Here the CDR3 reads CASSQDPGQLYGYTF. In nucleotides, the CDR3 is TGTGCCAGCAGCCAAGATCCGGGACAGTTATATGGCTACACCTTC.

The chain links TRBV19 to TRBJ2-5; 7 bases fit TRBD1. The CDR3 is 15 residues long. Germline CDR1 LNHDA, CDR2 SQIVND (reference sequence). The ends lost 6 bases at V and 2 bases at J; junction bases unmatched: 9. CDR3 nucleotide sequence: TGTGCCAGTAGCCCTGGATTGGGACAGCAAGAGACCCAGTACTTC. The encoded protein is CASSPGLGQQETQYF. Together with reference TRBV19 and TRBJ2-5, the CDR3 gives the full variable domain: DGGITQSPKYLFRKEGQNVTLSCEQNLNHDAMYWYRQDPGQGLRLIYYSQIVNDFQKGDIAEGYSVSREKKESFPLTVTSAQKNPTAFYLCASSPGLGQQETQYFGPGTRLLVL.

The genes are TRBV6-5 and TRBJ2-7; TRBD2 is a possible D gene (6 bases). The V end lost 8 bases, the J end lost 0 bases, and 11 bases lay between the germline ends. This CDR3 region has 13 residues. CDR1 is MNHEY and CDR2 is SVGAGI in the germline V gene. CDR3 residues: CASRDSSSYEQYF. CDR3 sequence (DNA): TGTGCCAGCCGGGACTCTAGCTCCTACGAGCAGTACTTC.

The chain couples TRBV12-5 to TRBJ1-2, with TRBD1 matching 9 bases. The germline gives CDR1 LGHNT, CDR2 FRNRAP. V lost 6 bases to trimming and J lost 4 bases; unmatched junction nucleotides: 6. The CDR3 has 14 residues. In DNA form, the CDR3 reads TGTGCTAGTGGATCTACAGGGGGCGTCTATGGCTACACCTTC. It encodes CASGSTGGVYGYTF.

The gene calls are TRBV19 and TRBJ2-7, with 7 positions matching TRBD1. With 3 bases clipped from V and 5 bases from J, the junction kept 10 bases outside the gene matches. CDR1 and CDR2 from the germline V gene are LNHDA and SQIVND (reference sequence). CDR3 length: 15 amino acids. CDR3 residues: CASSMGDSFNHEQYF. In nucleotides, the CDR3 is TGTGCCAGTAGTATGGGGGACAGTTTTAACCACGAGCAGTACTTC.

The chain recombines TRBV5-1 with TRBJ2-7; TRBD1 aligns across 11 bases. This CDR3 has 14 amino acids. V lost 2 bases, J lost 7 bases, and 5 bases stayed unmatched. From germline, CDR1 is SGHRS and CDR2 YFSETQ. The CDR3 protein is CASSFGQGAFEQYF. The CDR3, as DNA: TGCGCCAGCAGCTTCGGACAGGGGGCGTTTGAGCAGTACTTC.

The chain employs TRBV9 and TRBJ2-1; perhaps TRBD2 as D (5 bases). In germline, CDR1 is SGDLS, CDR2 YYNGEE. The CDR3 has 15 amino acids. Trimming removed 0 bases from V and 1 base from J, with 8 bases in between. The CDR3 is CASSVATGSYNEQFF. The CDR3 DNA is TGTGCCAGCAGCGTAGCGACGGGATCCTACAATGAGCAGTTCTTC.

This chain connects TRBV2 to TRBJ1-1; D not resolved. This CDR3 spans 12 amino acids. The germline V gene has CDR1 SNHLY and CDR2 FYNNEI. Trimming took off 8 bases at V and 5 bases at J, with 12 bases between the two ends. CDR3 sequence reads: CASLRRVTEAFF. The CDR3 nucleotides are TGTGCCAGCCTAAGGAGGGTGACTGAAGCTTTCTTT.

This clone has only a few counts. The chain combines TRBV4-2 with TRBJ2-3, with D perhaps matching TRBD2 (5 bases). Trimming shortened V by 0 bases and J by 11 bases, and 18 bases separated the two germline ends. The CDR3 is made up of 15 amino acids. The germline gives CDR1 LGHNA, CDR2 YNFKEQ. The chain's CDR3 is CASSQEPLMRALQYF. The CDR3 coding sequence is TGTGCCAGCAGCCAAGAACCTCTTATGAGGGCCTTGCAGTATTTT.

The chain uses TRBV12-5 and TRBJ2-2; 9 nucleotides agree with TRBD1. The CDR3 has 17 amino acids. The J segment lost 3 bases and the V segment lost 6 bases, leaving 11 bases of the junction unmatched. Germline V gene data show CDR1 as LGHNT and CDR2 as FRNRAP. CDR3 residues: CASGLGGDRDHTGELFF. In nucleotides, the CDR3 is TGTGCTAGTGGCCTGGGAGGGGACAGGGATCACACCGGGGAGCTGTTTTTT.

The chain combines TRBV5-1 with TRBJ2-7; 7 bases fit TRBD1. The CDR3 spans 14 residues. Unmatched junction bases numbered 2, after V lost 0 bases and J lost 2 bases. Germline V gene lookup returns CDR1 SGHRS and CDR2 YFSETQ. The CDR3 DNA reads as TGCGCCAGCAGCTTGGGACAGGGCCCCTACGAGCAGTACTTC. Translating it yields CASSLGQGPYEQYF.

The chain's CDR3 is CASSLAGVSYNEQFF. CDR3 nucleotides: TGTGCCAGCAGCTTAGCCGGGGTCTCCTACAATGAGCAGTTCTTC. The chain joins TRBV13 to TRBJ2-1; weak D call: TRBD2 (5 bases). CDR3 length equals 15 residues. V was pared by 1 base and J by 0 bases, with 7 bases between. The germline gives CDR1 PRHDT, CDR2 FYEKMQ (reference sequence).

CDR3 DNA sequence: TGTGCCATCAGTGACCAAGGGGGAGCGGGGGAATTTAACTACAATGAGCAGTTCTTC. It yields the protein CAISDQGGAGEFNYNEQFF. The V and J genes are TRBV10-3 and TRBJ2-1; the match to TRBD2 covers 8 bases. This CDR3 is built from 19 residues. The germline V gene has CDR1 ENHRY and CDR2 SYGVKD. V was pared by 3 bases and J by 3 bases, with 16 bases of the junction left unmatched.

The gene calls are TRBV4-1 and TRBJ1-6; unclear D gene. The CDR3 loop spans 14 amino acids. Trimming stripped 0 bases from V and 16 bases from J, with 16 bases between. Per germline, CDR1 MGHRA and CDR2 YSYEKL. The CDR3 is CASSQDRSTAGLHF. Written as DNA, the CDR3 is TGCGCCAGCAGCCAAGATCGATCCACGGCGGGGCTCCACTTT.

Comment on this clone: Other DNA sequences in this specimen translate into the identical CDR3. The gene calls are TRBV7-8 and TRBJ1-6; TRBD1 aligns across 7 bases. The V gene's germline CDR1 is SGHVS and CDR2 FQNEAQ. The CDR3 sequence is 14 residues long. V shed 3 bases and J 13 bases; nucleotides not matched to a gene: 9. The CDR3 bases are TGTGCCAGCAGCTTCGGACAGGAAGAATCCCCCCTCCACTTT. Encoded protein: CASSFGQEESPLHF.

The rearrangement links TRBV5-1 to TRBJ2-7, with 7 bases aligning to TRBD1. The CDR3 is made up of 15 amino acids. After removal of 0 bases from V and 3 bases from J, the junction contained 6 bases not matched to a gene. Germline-derived CDR1 and CDR2 are SGHRS and YFSETQ. CDR3 DNA sequence: TGCGCCAGCAGCTTGGCCAGGGGGTTGCTCTACGAGCAGTACTTC. This translates into CASSLARGLLYEQYF.

The chain carries TRBV9 and TRBJ2-5, with 8 bases fitting TRBD2. The V segment lost 4 bases and the J segment 2 bases; nucleotides outside the gene matches: 7. The length of the CDR3 is 15 residues. Germline V CDR1 and CDR2: SGDLS, YYNGEE. The CDR3 coding sequence is TGTGCCAGCAGCTTATATAGCGGGGAACAAGAGACCCAGTACTTC. The encoded protein is CASSLYSGEQETQYF.

V and J are TRBV29-1 and TRBJ1-2; D possibly corresponds to TRBD1 (6 bases). Trimming removed 2 bases at V and 3 bases at J, with 10 bases between. CDR3 length: 13 residues. Germline-derived CDR1 and CDR2 are SQVTM and ANQGSEA. For the CDR3, the DNA is TGCAGCGTTGAACGACAGGCGGACTATGGCTACACCTTC. It encodes CSVERQADYGYTF.

This clone has more than one count but fewer than ten. This CDR3 is also generated by other DNA sequences in the sample. J is TRBJ1-2 and V is TRBV19; D is unresolved. V was shortened by 3 bases and J by 8 bases, with 7 bases between the two germline ends. The germline V gene has CDR1 LNHDA and CDR2 SQIVND (reference sequence). The CDR3 runs 11 residues. The CDR3 nucleotides are TGTGCCAGTAGTATCCGGGGAGGCTACACCTTC. This translates into CASSIRGGYTF. The full variable domain, completed using reference TRBV19 and TRBJ1-2, is DGGITQSPKYLFRKEGQNVTLSCEQNLNHDAMYWYRQDPGQGLRLIYYSQIVNDFQKGDIAEGYSVSREKKESFPLTVTSAQKNPTAFYLCASSIRGGYTFGSGTRLTVV.

The chain recombines TRBV7-2 with TRBJ1-2, with D hard to call. CDR1 and CDR2 (germline): SGHTA, FQGNSA. V was shortened by 4 bases and J by 8 bases, with 11 bases between the two germline ends. The CDR3 runs to 12 residues. CDR3 coding DNA: TGTGCCAGCAGCTCCGGGTTGTGGGGCTACACCTTC. This sequence encodes CASSSGLWGYTF.

Only one count was recorded for this clone. This sequence joins TRBV5-6 and TRBJ2-7; D not resolved. Germline V gives CDR1 SGHDT, CDR2 YYEEEE. Trimming removed 1 base from V and 2 bases from J, with 10 bases in between. This CDR3 comprises 14 residues. The DNA of the CDR3 is TGTGCCAGCAGCTTGCCCCAACTCCCCTACGAGCAGTACTTC. Its protein is CASSLPQLPYEQYF.